The subject of this entry is one T cell receptor beta chain. The source of the sample is a study of blood T cell repertoires in COVID-19. About the study: The cDNA or gDNA used as material had been derived from T cells, B-cell-depleted T cells, or PBMCs.

V was pared by 5 bases and J by 4 bases, with 16 bases of the junction left unmatched. Germline V lookup: CDR1 SGHTA, CDR2 FQGNSA. This CDR3 region has 18 residues. Under the authors' procedure: Using reference gene primer amplification, nucleated cell counts were estimated. Here immunoSEQ multiplex PCR was the method, and the copy in TCRdb shows in-frame clones only, minus some. V, J and clone size are taken as reported in that table, and D and trimming were inferred from the DNA itself. The data contain around 180,000 clones, around four fifths of them singletons. Sequencing used peripheral blood. This chain uses TRBV7-2 with TRBJ2-5; 10 nucleotides agree with TRBD2. The sequence was collected from a woman younger than 45 with acute or convalescent COVID-19. The CDR3 reads CASSLPKKRGGLVETQYF. The CDR3 DNA reads TGTGCCAGCAGCCTCCCCAAGAAGCGGGGGGGCCTGGTAGAGACCCAGTACTTC.